A selection of T cell receptor beta chains follows, all from one sample in a study of T cell repertoires in cytomegalovirus infection. A single record per CDR3 protein comes from TCRdb applying MiXCR to the reads. This table has 500,000 to 600,000 distinct CDR3 sequences, more than 15% appearing once. Sequencing was carried out using CD8+ T cells from PBMCs. The receptors stem from a human donor in good health (CMV status not recorded). Some clones in this sample may be carry-over from other donors' samples. The CDR3 runs from the conserved cysteine through the conserved F or W. The order of the fields is J gene, clone size, D gene, V gene, CDR3 DNA, CDR3 protein. D genes are given only for firm matches. The listing skips clone size in some rows; elsewhere it reads once, few, many or a size class.

TRBJ1-4,many,TRBD1,TRBV4-1,TGCGCCAGCAGCCTCAGGGGGGGGCAGGTCCCAACTAATGAAAAACTGTTTTTT,CASSLRGGQVPTNEKLFF
TRBJ2-3,.,TRBD2,TRBV28,TGTGCCAGCAGTTACATAGCACGGACTAGCGGAACTAGCACAGATACGCAGTATTTT,CASSYIARTSGTSTDTQYF
TRBJ2-2,many,TRBD2,TRBV11-2,TGTGCCAGCCTACCGGGGGGAGGTGAGAACACCGGGGAGCTGTTTTTT,CASLPGGGENTGELFF
TRBJ2-5,.,TRBD2,TRBV6-8,TGTGCCAGCAGTCCAGGGTTAGCGGGGTCCCAAGGGGCCCAGTACTTC,CASSPGLAGSQGAQYF
TRBJ2-1,many,TRBD2,TRBV7-9,TGTGCCAGCAGCCCGACTAGCGGGAGGAATTTAAATGAGCAGTTCTTC,CASSPTSGRNLNEQFF
TRBJ2-7,few,.,TRBV13,TGTGCCAGCAGCTTCGAGGGGCCGACCTACGAGCAGTACTTC,CASSFEGPTYEQYF
TRBJ2-3,many,.,TRBV12-3/TRBV12-4,TGTGCCAGCAGCCCTACGAAGAGGGATACGCAGTATTTT,CASSPTKRDTQYF
TRBJ1-1,.,.,TRBV27,TGTGCCAGCAGTTCGACCTTCCGGCCTGAAGCTTTCTTT,CASSSTFRPEAFF
TRBJ1-2,many,.,TRBV7-9,TGTGCCAGCAGCCAACTAGTATACTCGGGGAACTATGGCTACACCTTC,CASSQLVYSGNYGYTF
TRBJ2-5,.,.,TRBV14,TGTGCCAGCAGCCAAGATCAAACCGGACAGACACAAGAGACCCAGTACTTC,CASSQDQTGQTQETQYF
TRBJ1-2,.,TRBD1,TRBV9,TGTGCCAGCAGCGTAGGGAAGGGGGCGCATGGCTACACCTTC,CASSVGKGAHGYTF
TRBJ1-1,few,.,TRBV10-3,TGTGCCATCAGTGCCTTACAGGGTTTAGACACTGAAGCTTTCTTT,CAISALQGLDTEAFF
TRBJ1-4,few,.,TRBV14,TGTGCCAGCAGCCAAGAAGGGAGGGGAATAGGTGAAAAACTGTTTTTT,CASSQEGRGIGEKLFF
TRBJ2-4,few,TRBD1,TRBV2,TGTGCCAGTTATACCTTGGGACAGGGGTCCAAAAACATTCAGTACTTC,CASYTLGQGSKNIQYF
TRBJ2-1,few,.,TRBV20-1,TGCAGTGCTAGAGACCTACTAGCTGTAGTCTACAATGAGCAGTTCTTC,CSARDLLAVVYNEQFF
TRBJ2-3,few,TRBD2,TRBV10-3,TGTGCCATCAGTGAAGGGGGGGGGACTAGCGGGACTAATACAGATACGCAGTATTTT,CAISEGGGTSGTNTDTQYF
TRBJ1-3,few,.,TRBV6-1,TGTGCCAGCAGTAAACAGGGAAACTCTGGAAACACCATATATTTT,CASSKQGNSGNTIYF
TRBJ2-7,many,.,TRBV19,TGTGCCAGTAAGCCCACAGGCGATTCCTACGAGCAGTACTTC,CASKPTGDSYEQYF